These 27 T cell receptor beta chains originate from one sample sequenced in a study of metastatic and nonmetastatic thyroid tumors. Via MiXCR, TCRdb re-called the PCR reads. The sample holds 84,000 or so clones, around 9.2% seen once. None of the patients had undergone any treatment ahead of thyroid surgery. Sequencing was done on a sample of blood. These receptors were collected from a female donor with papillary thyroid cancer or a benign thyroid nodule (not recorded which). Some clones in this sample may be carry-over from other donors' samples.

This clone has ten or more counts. Here the CDR3 reads CASSSTGVYGYTF. CDR3 nucleotide sequence: TGTGCCAGCAGTTCCACAGGGGTATATGGCTACACCTTC. J is TRBJ1-2 and V is TRBV6-1; 7 bases match TRBD1. V trimming: 5 bases; J trimming: 5 bases; junction bases outside the gene matches: 5. Looked up from germline, CDR1 is MNHNS and CDR2 is SASEGT. This CDR3 region has 13 residues.

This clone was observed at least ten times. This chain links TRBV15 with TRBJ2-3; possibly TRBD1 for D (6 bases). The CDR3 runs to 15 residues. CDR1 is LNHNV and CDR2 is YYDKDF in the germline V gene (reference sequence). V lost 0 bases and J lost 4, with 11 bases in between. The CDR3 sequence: CATSRDLGAADTQYF. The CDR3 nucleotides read TGTGCCACCAGCAGAGATCTGGGGGCCGCAGATACGCAGTATTTT.

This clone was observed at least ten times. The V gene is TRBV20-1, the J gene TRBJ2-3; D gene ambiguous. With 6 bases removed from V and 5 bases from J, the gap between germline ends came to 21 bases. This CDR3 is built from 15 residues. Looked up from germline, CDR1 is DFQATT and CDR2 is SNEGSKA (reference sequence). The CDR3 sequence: CSAEPGSKPGDTQYF. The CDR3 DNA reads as TGCAGTGCCGAACCCGGGTCCAAACCGGGAGATACGCAGTATTTT.

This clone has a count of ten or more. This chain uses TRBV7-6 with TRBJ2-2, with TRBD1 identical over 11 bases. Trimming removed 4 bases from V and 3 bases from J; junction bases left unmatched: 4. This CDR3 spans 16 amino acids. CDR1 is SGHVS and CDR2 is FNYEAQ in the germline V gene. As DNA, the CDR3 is TGTGCCAGCAGCTCCGGACAGGGGGCGTACACCGGGGAGCTGTTTTTT. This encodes CASSSGQGAYTGELFF.

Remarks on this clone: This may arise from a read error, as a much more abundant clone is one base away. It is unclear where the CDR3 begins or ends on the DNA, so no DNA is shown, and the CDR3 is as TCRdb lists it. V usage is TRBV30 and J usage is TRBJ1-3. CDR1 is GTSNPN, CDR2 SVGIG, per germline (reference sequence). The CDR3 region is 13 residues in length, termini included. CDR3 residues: CAWSVARGNTVYF.

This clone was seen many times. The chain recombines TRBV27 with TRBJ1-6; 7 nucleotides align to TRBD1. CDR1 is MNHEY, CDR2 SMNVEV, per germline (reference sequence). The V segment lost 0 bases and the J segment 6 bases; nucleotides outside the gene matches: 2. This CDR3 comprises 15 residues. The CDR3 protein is CASSLSDRVNSPLHF. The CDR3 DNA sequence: TGTGCCAGCAGTTTATCAGACAGGGTTAATTCACCCCTCCACTTT.

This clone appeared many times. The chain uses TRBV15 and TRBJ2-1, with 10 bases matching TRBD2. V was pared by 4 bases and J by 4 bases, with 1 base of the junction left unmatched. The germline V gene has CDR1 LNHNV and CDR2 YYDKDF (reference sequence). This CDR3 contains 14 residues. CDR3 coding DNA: TGTGCCACCAGCAAAGCGGGGGGGTACAATGAGCAGTTCTTC. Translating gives CATSKAGGYNEQFF.

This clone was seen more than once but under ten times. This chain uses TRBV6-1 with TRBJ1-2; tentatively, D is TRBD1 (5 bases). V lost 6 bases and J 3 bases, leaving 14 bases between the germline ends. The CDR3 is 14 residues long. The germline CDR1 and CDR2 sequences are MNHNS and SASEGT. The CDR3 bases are TGTGCCAGCAGACGCGGGGGGAAGGACTATGGCTACACCTTC. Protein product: CASRRGGKDYGYTF.

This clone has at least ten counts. In DNA, the CDR3 is TGCGCCAGCAGCCAAACAGGGTTATCGACCTACGAGCAGTACTTC. Translation gives CASSQTGLSTYEQYF. This chain joins TRBV4-1 and TRBJ2-7; maybe TRBD1 (6 bases). V was cut by 2 bases and J by 2 bases, with 13 bases left in between. Germline V lookup: CDR1 MGHRA, CDR2 YSYEKL. This CDR3 region has 15 residues.

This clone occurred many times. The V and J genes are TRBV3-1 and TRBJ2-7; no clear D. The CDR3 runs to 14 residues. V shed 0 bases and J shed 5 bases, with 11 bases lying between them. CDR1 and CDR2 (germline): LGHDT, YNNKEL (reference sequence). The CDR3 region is CASSQDRLVHEQYF. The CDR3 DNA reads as TGTGCCAGCAGCCAAGACAGGTTGGTCCACGAGCAGTACTTC.

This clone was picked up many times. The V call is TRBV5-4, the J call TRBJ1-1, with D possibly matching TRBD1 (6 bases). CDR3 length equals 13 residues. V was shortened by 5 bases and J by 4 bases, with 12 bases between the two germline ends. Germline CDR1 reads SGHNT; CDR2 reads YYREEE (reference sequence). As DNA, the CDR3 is TGTGCCAGCAGTTATGACAGGAGCACTGAAGCTTTCTTT. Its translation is CASSYDRSTEAFF.

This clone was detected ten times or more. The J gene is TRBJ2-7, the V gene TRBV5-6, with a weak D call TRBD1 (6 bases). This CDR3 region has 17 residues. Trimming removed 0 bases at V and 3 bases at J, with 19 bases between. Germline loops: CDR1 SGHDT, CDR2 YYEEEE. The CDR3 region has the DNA TGTGCCAGCAGCTTGGGGATTATGGGGACACCTCGCTACGAGCAGTACTTC. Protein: CASSLGIMGTPRYEQYF.

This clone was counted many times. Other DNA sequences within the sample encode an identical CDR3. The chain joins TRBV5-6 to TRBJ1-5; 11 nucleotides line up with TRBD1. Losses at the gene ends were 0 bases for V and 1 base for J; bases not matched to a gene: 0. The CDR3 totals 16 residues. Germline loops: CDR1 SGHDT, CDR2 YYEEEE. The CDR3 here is CASSLGTGGSNQPQHF. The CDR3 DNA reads TGTGCCAGCAGCTTGGGGACAGGGGGCAGCAATCAGCCCCAGCATTTT.

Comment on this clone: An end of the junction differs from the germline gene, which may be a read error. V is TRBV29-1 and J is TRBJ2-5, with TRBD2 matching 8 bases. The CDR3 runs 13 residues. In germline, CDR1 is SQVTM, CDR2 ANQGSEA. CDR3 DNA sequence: TGCAGCGTTGACCGGGGGGGCCCGAAGACCCAGTGCTTC. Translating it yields CSVDRGGPKTQCF.

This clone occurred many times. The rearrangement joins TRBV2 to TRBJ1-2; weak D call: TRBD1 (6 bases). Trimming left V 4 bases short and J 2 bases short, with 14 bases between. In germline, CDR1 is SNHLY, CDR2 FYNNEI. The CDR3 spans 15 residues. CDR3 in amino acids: CASSGEGERNYGYTF. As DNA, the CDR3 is TGTGCCAGCAGTGGAGAGGGGGAAAGGAACTATGGCTACACCTTC.

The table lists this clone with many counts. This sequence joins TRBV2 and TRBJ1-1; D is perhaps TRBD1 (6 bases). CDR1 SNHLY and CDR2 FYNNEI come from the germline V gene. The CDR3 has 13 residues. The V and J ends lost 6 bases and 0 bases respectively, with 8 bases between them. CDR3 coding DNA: TGTGCCAGCAGGGACAGATTGAACACTGAAGCTTTCTTT. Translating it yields CASRDRLNTEAFF.

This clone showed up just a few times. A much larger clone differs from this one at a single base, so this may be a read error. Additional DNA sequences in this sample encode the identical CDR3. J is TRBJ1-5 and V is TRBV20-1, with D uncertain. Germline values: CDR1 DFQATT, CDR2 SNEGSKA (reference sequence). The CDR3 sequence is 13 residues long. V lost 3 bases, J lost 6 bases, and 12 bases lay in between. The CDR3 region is CSASGSPAQPQHF. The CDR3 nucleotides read TGCAGTGCTAGTGGCAGTCCGGCTCAGCCCCAGCATTTT.

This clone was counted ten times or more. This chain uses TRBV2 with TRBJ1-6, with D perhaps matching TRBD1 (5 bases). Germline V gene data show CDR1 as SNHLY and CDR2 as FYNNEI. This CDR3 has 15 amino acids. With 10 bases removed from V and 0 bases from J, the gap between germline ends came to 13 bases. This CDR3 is CATTEGSSYNSPLHF. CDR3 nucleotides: TGTGCCACAACTGAGGGGAGCTCCTATAATTCACCCCTCCACTTT.

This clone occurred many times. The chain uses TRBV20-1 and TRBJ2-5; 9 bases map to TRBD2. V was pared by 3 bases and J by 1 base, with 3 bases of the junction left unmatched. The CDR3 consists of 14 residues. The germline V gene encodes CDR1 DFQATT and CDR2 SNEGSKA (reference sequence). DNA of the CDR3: TGCAGTGCTAGCCGCGGGGGGGCCCAAGAGACCCAGTACTTC. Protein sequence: CSASRGGAQETQYF.

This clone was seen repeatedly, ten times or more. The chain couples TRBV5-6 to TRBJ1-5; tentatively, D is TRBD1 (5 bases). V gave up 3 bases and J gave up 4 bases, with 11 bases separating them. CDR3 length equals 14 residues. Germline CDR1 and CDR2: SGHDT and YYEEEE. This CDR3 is CASSWWGGNQPQHF. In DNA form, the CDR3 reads TGTGCCAGCAGCTGGTGGGGGGGGAATCAGCCCCAGCATTTT. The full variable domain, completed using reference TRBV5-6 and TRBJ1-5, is DAGVTQSPTHLIKTRGQQVTLRCSPKSGHDTVSWYQQALGQGPQFIFQYYEEEERQRGNFPDRFSGHQFPNYSSELNVNALLLGDSALYLCASSWWGGNQPQHFGDGTRLSIL.

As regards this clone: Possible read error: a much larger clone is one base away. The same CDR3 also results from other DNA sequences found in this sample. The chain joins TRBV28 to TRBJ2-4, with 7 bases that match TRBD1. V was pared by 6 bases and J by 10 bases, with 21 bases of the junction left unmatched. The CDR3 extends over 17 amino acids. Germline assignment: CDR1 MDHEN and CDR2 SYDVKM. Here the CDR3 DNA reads TGTGCCAGCAGCCTTGGTAGAAAAGGGGGCTTGTATGGAATTCAGTACTTC. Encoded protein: CASSLGRKGGLYGIQYF.

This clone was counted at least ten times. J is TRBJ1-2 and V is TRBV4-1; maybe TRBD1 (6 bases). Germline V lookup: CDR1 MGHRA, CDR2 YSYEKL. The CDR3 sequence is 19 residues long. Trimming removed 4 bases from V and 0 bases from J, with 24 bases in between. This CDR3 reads CASSLSRGGPPGANYGYTF. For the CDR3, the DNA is TGCGCCAGCAGCCTGTCTCGGGGGGGCCCGCCTGGAGCTAACTATGGCTACACCTTC.

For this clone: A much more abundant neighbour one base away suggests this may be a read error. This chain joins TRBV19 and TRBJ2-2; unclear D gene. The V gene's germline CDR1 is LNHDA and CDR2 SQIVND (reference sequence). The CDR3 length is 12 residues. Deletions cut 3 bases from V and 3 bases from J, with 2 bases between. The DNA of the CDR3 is TGTGCCAGTAGTATGGACACCGGGGAGCTGTTTTTT. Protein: CASSMDTGELFF. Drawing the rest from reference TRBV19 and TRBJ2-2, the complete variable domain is DGGITQSPKYLFRKEGQNVTLSCEQNLNHDAMYWYRQDPGQGLRLIYYSQIVNDFQKGDIAEGYSVSREKKESFPLTVTSAQKNPTAFYLCASSMDTGELFFGEGSRLTVL.

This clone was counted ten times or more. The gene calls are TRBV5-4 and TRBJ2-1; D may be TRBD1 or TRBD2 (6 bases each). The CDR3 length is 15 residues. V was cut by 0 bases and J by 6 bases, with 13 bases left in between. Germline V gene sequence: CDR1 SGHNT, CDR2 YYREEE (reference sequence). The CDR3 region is CASSLGLGGGNEQFF. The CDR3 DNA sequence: TGTGCCAGCAGCTTGGGGTTGGGGGGCGGCAATGAGCAGTTCTTC.

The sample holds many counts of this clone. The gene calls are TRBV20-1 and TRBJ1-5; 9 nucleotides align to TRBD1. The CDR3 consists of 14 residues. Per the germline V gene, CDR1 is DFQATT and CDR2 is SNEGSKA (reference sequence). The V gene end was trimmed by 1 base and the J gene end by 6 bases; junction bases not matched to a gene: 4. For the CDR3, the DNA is TGCAGTGCTAGAGGACAGGGGGAGGCTCAGCCCCAGCATTTT. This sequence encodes CSARGQGEAQPQHF.

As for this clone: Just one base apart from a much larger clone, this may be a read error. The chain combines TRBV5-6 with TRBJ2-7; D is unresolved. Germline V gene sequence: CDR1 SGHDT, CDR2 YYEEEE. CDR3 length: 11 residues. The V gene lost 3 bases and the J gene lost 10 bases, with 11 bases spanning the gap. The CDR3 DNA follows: TGTGCCAGCAGCTCAGAGTTAGATCAGTACTTC. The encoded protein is CASSSELDQYF.

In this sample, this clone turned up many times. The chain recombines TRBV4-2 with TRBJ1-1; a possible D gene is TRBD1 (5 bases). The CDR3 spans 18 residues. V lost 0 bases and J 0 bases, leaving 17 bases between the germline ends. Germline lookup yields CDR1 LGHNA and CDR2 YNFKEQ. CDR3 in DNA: TGTGCCAGCAGCCAAGATGGGCAGGGAGTAAACATGAACACTGAAGCTTTCTTT. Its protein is CASSQDGQGVNMNTEAFF.